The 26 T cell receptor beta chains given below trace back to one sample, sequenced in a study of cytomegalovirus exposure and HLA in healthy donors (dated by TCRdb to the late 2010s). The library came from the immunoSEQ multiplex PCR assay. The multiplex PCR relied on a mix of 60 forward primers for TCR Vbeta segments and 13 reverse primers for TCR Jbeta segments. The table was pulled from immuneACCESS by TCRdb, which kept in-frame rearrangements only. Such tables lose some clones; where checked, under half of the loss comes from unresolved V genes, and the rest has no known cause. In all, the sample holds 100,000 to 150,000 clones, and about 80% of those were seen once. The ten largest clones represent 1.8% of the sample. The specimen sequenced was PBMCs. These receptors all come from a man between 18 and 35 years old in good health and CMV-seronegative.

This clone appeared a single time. This chain's CDR3 is CASSLLSGTGANSPLHF. CDR3 DNA: TGTGCCAGCAGCCTACTATCCGGGACAGGGGCTAATTCACCCCTCCACTTT. The chain carries TRBV5-4 and TRBJ1-6; 10 nucleotides line up with TRBD1. Per germline, CDR1 SGHNT and CDR2 YYREEE (reference sequence). The CDR3 sequence is 17 residues long. With 4 bases clipped from V and 6 bases from J, the junction kept 10 bases outside the gene matches.

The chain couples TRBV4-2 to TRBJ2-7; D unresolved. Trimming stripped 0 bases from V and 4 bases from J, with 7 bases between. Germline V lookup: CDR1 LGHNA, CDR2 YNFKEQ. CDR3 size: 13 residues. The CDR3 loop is CASSQERSYEQYF. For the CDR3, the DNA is TGTGCCAGCAGCCAAGAGAGATCGTACGAGCAGTACTTC.

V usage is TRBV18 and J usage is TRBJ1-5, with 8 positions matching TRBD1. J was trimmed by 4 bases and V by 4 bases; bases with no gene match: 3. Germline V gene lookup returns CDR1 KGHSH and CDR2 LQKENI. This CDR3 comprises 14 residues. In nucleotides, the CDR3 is TGTGCCAGCTCACTCCGACAGGGGAATCAGCCCCAGCATTTT. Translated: CASSLRQGNQPQHF.

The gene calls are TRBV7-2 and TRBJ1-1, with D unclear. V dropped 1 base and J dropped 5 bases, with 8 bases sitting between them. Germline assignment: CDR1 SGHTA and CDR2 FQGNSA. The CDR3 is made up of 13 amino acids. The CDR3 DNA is TGTGCCAGCAGCTTAGACGGGTTTACTGAAGCTTTCTTT. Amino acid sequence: CASSLDGFTEAFF.

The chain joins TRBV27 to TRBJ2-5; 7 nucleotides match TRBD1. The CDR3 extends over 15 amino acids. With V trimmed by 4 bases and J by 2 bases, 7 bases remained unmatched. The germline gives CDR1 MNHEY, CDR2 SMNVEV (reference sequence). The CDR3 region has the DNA TGTGCCAGCAGTTCCCGGTCGACAGGGCAAGAGACCCAGTACTTC. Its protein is CASSSRSTGQETQYF.

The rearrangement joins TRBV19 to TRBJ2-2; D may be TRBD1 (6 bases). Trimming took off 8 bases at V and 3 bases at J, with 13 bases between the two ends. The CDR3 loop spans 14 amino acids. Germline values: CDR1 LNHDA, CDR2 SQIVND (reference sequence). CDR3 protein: CASSTGLDTGELFF. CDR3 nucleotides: TGTGCCAGTTCAACAGGGCTAGACACCGGGGAGCTGTTTTTT.

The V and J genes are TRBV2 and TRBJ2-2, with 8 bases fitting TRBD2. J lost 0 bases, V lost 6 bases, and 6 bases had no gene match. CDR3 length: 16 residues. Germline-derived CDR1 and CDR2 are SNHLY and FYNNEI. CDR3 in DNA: TGTGCCAGCAGGGGGCTTAGCGGGGCGAACACCGGGGAGCTGTTTTTT. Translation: CASRGLSGANTGELFF.

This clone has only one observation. DNA for the CDR3: TGTGCCAGTAGTATCCGGGACAGCTTCTCCTATAATTCACCCCTCCACTTT. Its translation is CASSIRDSFSYNSPLHF. The chain employs TRBV19 and TRBJ1-6; 7 bases fit TRBD1. The length of the CDR3 is 17 residues. J was trimmed by 0 bases and V by 3 bases; bases with no gene match: 5. Per germline, CDR1 LNHDA and CDR2 SQIVND (reference sequence). The entire variable domain, with the rest obtained from reference TRBV19 and TRBJ1-6, is as follows: DGGITQSPKYLFRKEGQNVTLSCEQNLNHDAMYWYRQDPGQGLRLIYYSQIVNDFQKGDIAEGYSVSREKKESFPLTVTSAQKNPTAFYLCASSIRDSFSYNSPLHFGNGTRLTVT.

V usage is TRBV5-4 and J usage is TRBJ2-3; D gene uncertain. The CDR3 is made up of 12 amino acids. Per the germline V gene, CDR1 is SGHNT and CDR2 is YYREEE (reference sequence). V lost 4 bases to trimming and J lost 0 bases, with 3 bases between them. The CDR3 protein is CASSLSTDTQYF. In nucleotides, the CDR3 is TGTGCCAGCAGCCTGAGCACAGATACGCAGTATTTT.

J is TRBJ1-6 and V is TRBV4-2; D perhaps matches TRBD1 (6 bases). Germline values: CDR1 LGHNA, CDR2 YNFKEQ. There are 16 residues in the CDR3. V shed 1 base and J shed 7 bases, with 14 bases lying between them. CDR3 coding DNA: TGTGCCAGCAGCCAAGGGTACAGGGAGAGGAATTCACCCCTCCACTTT. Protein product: CASSQGYRERNSPLHF.

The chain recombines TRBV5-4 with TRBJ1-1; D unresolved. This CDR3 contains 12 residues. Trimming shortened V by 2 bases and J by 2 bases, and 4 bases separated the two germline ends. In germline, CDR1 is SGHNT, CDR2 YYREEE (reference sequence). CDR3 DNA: TGTGCCAGCAGCTTTTCTAACACTGAAGCTTTCTTT. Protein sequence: CASSFSNTEAFF.

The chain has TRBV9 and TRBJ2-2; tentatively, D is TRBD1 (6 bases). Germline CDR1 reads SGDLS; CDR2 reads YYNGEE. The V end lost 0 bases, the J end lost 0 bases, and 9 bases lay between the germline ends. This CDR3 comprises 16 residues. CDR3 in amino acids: CASSVGGTPNTGELFF. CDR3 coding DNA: TGTGCCAGCAGCGTAGGAGGGACACCGAACACCGGGGAGCTGTTTTTT.

Here the CDR3 DNA reads TGTGCCAGCAGGACAATACAGGGGGGGATCTCCACGTCACCCCTCCACTTT. Encoded protein: CASRTIQGGISTSPLHF. The rearrangement uses TRBV11-2 and TRBJ1-6, with TRBD1 identical over 8 bases. The CDR3 contains 17 residues. Germline loops: CDR1 SGHAT, CDR2 FQNNGV. J gave up 10 bases and V 6 bases, and 17 bases lay outside the gene matches.

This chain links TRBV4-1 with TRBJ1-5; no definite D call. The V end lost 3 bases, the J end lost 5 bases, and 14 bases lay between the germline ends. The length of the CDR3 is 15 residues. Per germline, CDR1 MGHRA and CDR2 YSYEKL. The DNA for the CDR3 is TGCGCCAGCAGCCAGGCAGACCCGGGGTATCAGCCCCAGCATTTT. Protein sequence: CASSQADPGYQPQHF.

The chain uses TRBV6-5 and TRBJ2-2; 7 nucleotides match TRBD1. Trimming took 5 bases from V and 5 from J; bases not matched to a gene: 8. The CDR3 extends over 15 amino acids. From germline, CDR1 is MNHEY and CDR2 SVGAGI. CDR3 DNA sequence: TGTGCCAGCAGTCTGCGACAGGGATCGACCGGGGAGCTGTTTTTT. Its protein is CASSLRQGSTGELFF.

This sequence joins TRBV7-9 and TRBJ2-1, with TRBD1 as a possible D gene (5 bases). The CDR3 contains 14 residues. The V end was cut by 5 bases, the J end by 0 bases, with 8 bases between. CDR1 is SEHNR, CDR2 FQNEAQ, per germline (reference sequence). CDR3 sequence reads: CASSRDSSYNEQFF. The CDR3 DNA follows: TGTGCCAGCAGCCGCGACAGCTCCTACAATGAGCAGTTCTTC. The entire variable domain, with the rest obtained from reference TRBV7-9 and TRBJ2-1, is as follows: DTGVSQNPRHKITKRGQNVTFRCDPISEHNRLYWYRQTLGQGPEFLTYFQNEAQLEKSRLLSDRFSAERPKGSFSTLEIQRTEQGDSAMYLCASSRDSSYNEQFFGPGTRLTVL.

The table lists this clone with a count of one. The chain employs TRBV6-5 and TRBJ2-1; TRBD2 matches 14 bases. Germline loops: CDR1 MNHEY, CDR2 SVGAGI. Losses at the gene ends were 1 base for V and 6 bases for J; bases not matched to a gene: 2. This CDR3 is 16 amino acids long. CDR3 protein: CASSYLGTSGGNEQFF. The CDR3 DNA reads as TGTGCCAGCAGTTACTTGGGGACTAGCGGGGGCAATGAGCAGTTCTTC.

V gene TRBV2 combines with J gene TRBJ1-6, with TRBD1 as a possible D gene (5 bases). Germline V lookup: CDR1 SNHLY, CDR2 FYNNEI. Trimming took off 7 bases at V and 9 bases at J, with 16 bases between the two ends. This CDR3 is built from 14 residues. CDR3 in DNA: TGTGCCAGCAACACCAGGGCCAAAAGTTCACCCCTCCACTTT. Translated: CASNTRAKSSPLHF. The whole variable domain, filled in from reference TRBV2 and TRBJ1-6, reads EPEVTQTPSHQVTQMGQEVILRCVPISNHLYFYWYRQILGQKVEFLVSFYNNEISEKSEIFDDQFSVERPDGSNFTLKIRSTKLEDSAMYFCASNTRAKSSPLHFGNGTRLTVT.

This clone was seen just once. The CDR3 DNA follows: TGTGCCAGCAGCTTTTACACAGGGGCTGGAAACACCATATATTTT. Protein: CASSFYTGAGNTIYF. V gene TRBV7-6 combines with J gene TRBJ1-3; 7 bases fit TRBD1. From germline, CDR1 is SGHVS and CDR2 FNYEAQ. V trimming: 3 bases; J trimming: 2 bases; junction bases outside the gene matches: 4. CDR3 size: 15 residues.

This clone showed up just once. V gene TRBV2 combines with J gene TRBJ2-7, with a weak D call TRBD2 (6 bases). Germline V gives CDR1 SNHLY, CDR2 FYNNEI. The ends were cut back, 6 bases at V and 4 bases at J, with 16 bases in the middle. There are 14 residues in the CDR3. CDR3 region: CASSSGVPPYEQYF. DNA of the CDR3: TGTGCCAGCAGCTCGGGGGTCCCACCATACGAGCAGTACTTC.

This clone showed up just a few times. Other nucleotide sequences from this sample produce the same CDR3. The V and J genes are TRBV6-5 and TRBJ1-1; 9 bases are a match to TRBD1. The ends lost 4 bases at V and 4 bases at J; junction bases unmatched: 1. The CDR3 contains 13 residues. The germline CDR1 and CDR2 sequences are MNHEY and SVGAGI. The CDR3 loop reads CASSLDRGTEAFF. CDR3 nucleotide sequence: TGTGCCAGCAGTTTGGACAGGGGCACTGAAGCTTTCTTT.

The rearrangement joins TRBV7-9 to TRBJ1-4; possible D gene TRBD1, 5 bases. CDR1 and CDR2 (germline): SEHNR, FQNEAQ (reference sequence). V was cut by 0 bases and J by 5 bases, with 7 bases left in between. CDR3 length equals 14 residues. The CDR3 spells CASSLAGGNEKLFF. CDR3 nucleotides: TGTGCCAGCAGCTTAGCCGGGGGGAATGAAAAACTGTTTTTT.

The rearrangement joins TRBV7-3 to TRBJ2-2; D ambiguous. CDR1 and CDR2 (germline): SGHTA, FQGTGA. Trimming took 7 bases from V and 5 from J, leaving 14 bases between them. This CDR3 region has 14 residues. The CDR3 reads CASTQSPWTGELFF. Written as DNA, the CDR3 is TGTGCCAGCACCCAAAGCCCGTGGACCGGGGAGCTGTTTTTT. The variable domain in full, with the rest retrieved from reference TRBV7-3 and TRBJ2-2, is GAGVSQTPSNKVTEKGKYVELRCDPISGHTALYWYRQSLGQGPEFLIYFQGTGAADDSGLPNDRFFAVRPEGSVSTLKIQRTERGDSAVYLCASTQSPWTGELFFGEGSRLTVL.

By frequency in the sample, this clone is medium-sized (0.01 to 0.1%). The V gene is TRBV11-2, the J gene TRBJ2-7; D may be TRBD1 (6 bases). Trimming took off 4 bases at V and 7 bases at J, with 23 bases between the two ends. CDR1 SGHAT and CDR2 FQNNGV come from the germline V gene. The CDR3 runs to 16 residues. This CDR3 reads CASSYPGGGGLGEQYF. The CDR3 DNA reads TGTGCCAGCAGCTACCCTGGGGGCGGTGGGTTGGGGGAGCAGTACTTC.

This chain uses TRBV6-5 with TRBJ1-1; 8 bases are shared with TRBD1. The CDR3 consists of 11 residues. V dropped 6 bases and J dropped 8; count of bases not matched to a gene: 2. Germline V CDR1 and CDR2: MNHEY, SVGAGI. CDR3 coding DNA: TGTGCCAGCAGAAGACAGGGGGAAGCTTTCTTT. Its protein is CASRRQGEAFF.

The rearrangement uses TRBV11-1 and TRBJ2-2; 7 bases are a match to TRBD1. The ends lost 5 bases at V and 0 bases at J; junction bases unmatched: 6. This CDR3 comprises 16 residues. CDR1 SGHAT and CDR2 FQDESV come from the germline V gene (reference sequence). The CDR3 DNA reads TGTGCCAGCAGCGCAGAAGGGACAGCGAACACCGGGGAGCTGTTTTTT. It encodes CASSAEGTANTGELFF.